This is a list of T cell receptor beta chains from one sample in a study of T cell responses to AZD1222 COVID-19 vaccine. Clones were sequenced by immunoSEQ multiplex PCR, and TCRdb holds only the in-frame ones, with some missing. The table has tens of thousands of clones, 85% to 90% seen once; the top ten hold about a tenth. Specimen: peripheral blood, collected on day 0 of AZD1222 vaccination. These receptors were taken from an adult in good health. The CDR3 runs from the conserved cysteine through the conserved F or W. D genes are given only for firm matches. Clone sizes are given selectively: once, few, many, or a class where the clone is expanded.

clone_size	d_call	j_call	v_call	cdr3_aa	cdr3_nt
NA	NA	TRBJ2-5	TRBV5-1	CASSGGLRETQYF	TGCGCCAGCAGCGGGGGACTCCGAGAGACCCAGTACTTC
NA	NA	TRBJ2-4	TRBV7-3	CASSPNGANIQYF	TGTGCCAGCAGCCCCAATGGCGCTAACATTCAGTACTTC
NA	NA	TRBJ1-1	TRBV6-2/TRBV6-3	CASSPGSYTTEAFF	TGTGCCAGCAGTCCGGGGTCTTATACCACTGAAGCTTTCTTT
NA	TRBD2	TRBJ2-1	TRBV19	CASSRVRGENEQFF	TGTGCCAGTAGTCGGGTCCGGGGGGAGAATGAGCAGTTCTTC
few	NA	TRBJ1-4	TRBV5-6	CASSLTRDGAYEKLFF	TGTGCCAGCAGTTTAACCCGGGACGGGGCTTATGAAAAACTGTTTTTT
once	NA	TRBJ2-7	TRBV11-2	CASSPSNTYEQYF	TGTGCCAGCAGCCCATCCAATACCTACGAGCAGTACTTC
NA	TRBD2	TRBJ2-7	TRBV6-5	CASESSGGAREQYF	TGTGCCAGCGAATCTAGCGGGGGGGCGCGTGAGCAGTACTTC
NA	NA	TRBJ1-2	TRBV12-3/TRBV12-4	CASSLQGGFGYTF	TGTGCCAGCAGTTTACAGGGAGGTTTCGGCTACACCTTC
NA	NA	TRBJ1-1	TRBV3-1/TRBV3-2	CARSPVGRGNTEAFF	TGTGCCAGATCACCCGTGGGACGGGGGAACACTGAAGCTTTCTTT
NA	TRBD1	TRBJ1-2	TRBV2	CASSGTVSSYTF	TGTGCCAGCTCAGGGACAGTCAGTAGCTACACCTTC
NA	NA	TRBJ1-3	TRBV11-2	CASSLEGFSGNTIYF	TGTGCCAGCAGCCTTGAGGGTTTCTCTGGAAACACCATATATTTT
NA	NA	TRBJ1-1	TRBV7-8	CASSLGQGTEAFF	TGTGCCAGCAGCTTAGGGCAAGGCACTGAAGCTTTCTTT
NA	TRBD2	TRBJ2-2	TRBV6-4	CASSDERESGTGELFF	TGTGCCAGCAGTGACGAGCGGGAGTCGGGCACCGGGGAGCTGTTTTTT
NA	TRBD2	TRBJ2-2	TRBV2	CASRPGTRGTGELFF	TGTGCCAGCAGGCCCGGGACTAGAGGCACCGGGGAGCTGTTTTTT
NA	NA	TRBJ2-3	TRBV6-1	CASSEFRHTDTQYF	TGTGCCAGCAGTGAATTCCGACACACAGATACGCAGTATTTT
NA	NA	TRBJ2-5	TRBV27	CASSAGAAQYF	TGTGCCAGCAGTGCCGGGGCGGCCCAGTACTTC
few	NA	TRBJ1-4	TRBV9	CASTRGDSNEKLFF	TGTGCCAGCACCCGGGGGGACTCTAATGAAAAACTGTTTTTT
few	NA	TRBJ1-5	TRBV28	CASSPPRGPQHF	TGTGCCAGCAGTCCCCCTCGGGGGCCCCAGCATTTT
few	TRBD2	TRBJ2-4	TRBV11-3	CASSLEWGSGGRGAKNIQYF	TGTGCCAGCAGCTTAGAGTGGGGTAGCGGGGGGCGAGGAGCCAAAAACATTCAGTACTTC
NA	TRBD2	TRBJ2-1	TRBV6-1	CASSEVTSGRRGNEQFF	TGTGCCAGCAGTGAAGTGACTAGCGGGAGAAGGGGCAATGAGCAGTTCTTC
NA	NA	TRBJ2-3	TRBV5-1	CASSATIRRGPQDTQYF	TGCGCCAGCAGCGCCACGATCCGGCGGGGGCCCCAAGATACGCAGTATTTT
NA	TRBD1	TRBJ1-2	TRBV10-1	CASSERRQGHGYTF	TGCGCCAGCAGTGAACGTCGACAGGGGCATGGCTACACCTTC
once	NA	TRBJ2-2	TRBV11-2	CASSFSWNTGELFF	TGTGCCAGCAGCTTTTCCTGGAACACCGGGGAGCTGTTTTTT
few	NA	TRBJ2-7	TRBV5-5	CASSLRDSSYEQYF	TGTGCCAGCAGCTTGAGAGACAGCTCCTACGAGCAGTACTTC
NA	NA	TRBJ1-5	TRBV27	CASSEGIYSNQPQHF	TGTGCCAGCAGCGAGGGGATTTATAGCAATCAGCCCCAGCATTTT
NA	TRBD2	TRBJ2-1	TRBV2	CASRDGLAGVSEQFF	TGTGCCAGCAGAGACGGACTAGCGGGGGTCTCTGAGCAGTTCTTC
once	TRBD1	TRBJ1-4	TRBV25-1	CASSDSGTGVRKLFF	TGTGCCAGCAGTGACTCCGGGACAGGGGTGAGAAAACTGTTTTTT
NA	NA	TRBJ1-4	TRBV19	CASSMRDPREKLFF	TGTGCCAGTAGTATGAGGGACCCTCGGGAAAAACTGTTTTTT
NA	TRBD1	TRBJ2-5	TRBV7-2	CASSLDRGETQYF	TGTGCCAGCAGCTTGGACAGGGGTGAGACCCAGTACTTC
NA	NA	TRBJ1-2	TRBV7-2	CAVQVGIEVGYTF	TGTGCCGTCCAGGTCGGCATTGAAGTTGGCTACACCTTC
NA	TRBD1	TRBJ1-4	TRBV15	CATSRDQTGGEKLFF	TGTGCCACCAGCAGAGATCAGACAGGGGGTGAAAAACTGTTTTTT
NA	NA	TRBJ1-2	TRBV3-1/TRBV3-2	CASSQGGVDYGYTF	TGTGCCAGCAGCCAAGGGGGGGTCGACTATGGCTACACCTTC
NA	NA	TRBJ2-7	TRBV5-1	CASSSGLGALFYEQYF	TGCGCCAGCAGCTCTGGGTTGGGGGCTCTCTTTTACGAGCAGTACTTC
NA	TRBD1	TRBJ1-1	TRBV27	CASSPNPGTGALNTEAFF	TGTGCCAGCAGTCCAAATCCCGGGACAGGGGCTCTGAACACTGAAGCTTTCTTT
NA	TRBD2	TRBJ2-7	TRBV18	CASSPGSGGHYEQYF	TGTGCCAGCTCACCAGGGAGCGGGGGGCATTACGAGCAGTACTTC
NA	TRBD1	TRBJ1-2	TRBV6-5	CASSYTRQGAYTF	TGTGCCAGCAGTTACACCCGTCAGGGGGCCTACACCTTC
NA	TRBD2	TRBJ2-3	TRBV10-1	CASSESLAGRTDTQYF	TGCGCCAGCAGTGAGTCCCTAGCGGGGCGAACAGATACGCAGTATTTT
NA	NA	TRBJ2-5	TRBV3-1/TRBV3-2	CASSPARGRETQYF	TGTGCCAGCAGCCCGGCCCGGGGCCGGGAGACCCAGTACTTC
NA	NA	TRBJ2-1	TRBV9	CASSVVSSSYNEQFF	TGTGCCAGCAGCGTAGTGTCTAGCTCCTACAATGAGCAGTTCTTC
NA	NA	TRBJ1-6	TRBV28	CASSPRFYSPLHF	TGTGCCAGCAGTCCCCGTTTCTATTCACCCCTCCACTTT
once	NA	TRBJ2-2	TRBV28	CATHNANTGELFF	TGTGCCACCCACAATGCGAACACCGGGGAGCTGTTTTTT
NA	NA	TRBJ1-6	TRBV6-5	CASPQGRDGSPLHF	TGTGCCAGCCCTCAGGGACGGGATGGTTCACCCCTCCACTTT
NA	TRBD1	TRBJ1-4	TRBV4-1	CASSQEPTGRNKLFF	TGCGCCAGCAGCCAAGAACCGACAGGGAGGAACAAACTGTTTTTT
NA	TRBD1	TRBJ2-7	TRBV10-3	CAISSGQLGEQYF	TGTGCCATCAGCTCGGGACAGTTGGGGGAGCAGTACTTC
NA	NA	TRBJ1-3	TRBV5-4	CASSLAPGSGNTIYF	TGTGCCAGCAGCTTGGCCCCAGGGTCTGGAAACACCATATATTTT
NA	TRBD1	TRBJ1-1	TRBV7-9	CASSLAGQPNTEAFF	TGTGCCAGCAGCTTAGCGGGACAGCCGAACACTGAAGCTTTCTTT
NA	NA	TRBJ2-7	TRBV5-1	CASSPGSSYEQYF	TGCGCCAGCAGCCCAGGGAGCTCCTACGAGCAGTACTTC
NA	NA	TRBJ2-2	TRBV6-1	CASSVPRRGRGGELFF	TGTGCCAGCAGTGTCCCGCGGCGGGGTCGGGGCGGGGAGCTGTTTTTT
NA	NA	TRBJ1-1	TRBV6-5	CASSPWGQGEAFF	TGTGCCAGCAGTCCCTGGGGGCAGGGGGAAGCTTTCTTT
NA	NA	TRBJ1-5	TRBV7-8	CASSLAPHERPQHF	TGTGCCAGCAGCTTAGCTCCCCACGAGAGGCCCCAGCATTTT
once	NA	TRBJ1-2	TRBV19	CASSIDPSYGYGYTF	TGTGCCAGTAGTATAGATCCCAGCTATGGCTATGGCTACACCTTC
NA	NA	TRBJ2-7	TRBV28	CASSAGSFYEQYF	TGTGCCAGCAGCGCCGGGTCCTTCTACGAGCAGTACTTC
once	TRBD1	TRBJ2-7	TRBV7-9	CASTRTGNYEQYF	TGTGCCAGCACCCGGACAGGGAACTACGAGCAGTACTTC
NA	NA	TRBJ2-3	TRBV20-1	CSASSASRVGF	TGCAGTGCTAGCTCGGCTAGCCGAGTTGGTTTT